Below, 13 T cell receptor beta chains from the same sample are listed, as sequenced in a study of response to subunit inactivated influenza vaccine. TCRdb processed the RT-PCR reads anew with MiXCR; each CDR3 protein has one entry. Counted here are about 520,000 distinct CDR3 sequences, 6% to 9% occurring once; the ten biggest clones make up around 13%. This specimen was PBMCs from blood, taken less than 30 months after vaccination. The receptors stem from a man in his fifties or sixties who received an inactivated influenza vaccine.

The chain is built from TRBV4-2 and TRBJ2-3; TRBD1 is a possible D gene (6 bases). Germline lookup yields CDR1 LGHNA and CDR2 YNFKEQ. The CDR3 loop spans 14 amino acids. The ends were cut back, 4 bases at V and 0 bases at J, with 8 bases in the middle. The CDR3 coding sequence is TGTGCCAGCAGCCCAACAGGGAGCACAGATACGCAGTATTTT. Translation gives CASSPTGSTDTQYF.

This chain joins TRBV5-5 and TRBJ1-1, with TRBD1 matching 7 bases. J was trimmed by 1 base and V by 4 bases; bases with no gene match: 7. CDR3 length equals 15 residues. The germline V gene has CDR1 SGHKS and CDR2 YYEKEE (reference sequence). CDR3 protein: CASSLDRQGNTEAFF. The CDR3 nucleotides read TGTGCCAGCAGCCTAGATCGACAGGGGAACACTGAAGCTTTCTTT.

CDR3 coding DNA: TGTGCCAGTAGTCCCGAACAGGGAATGGACACTGAAGCTTTCTTT. It is translated as CASSPEQGMDTEAFF. V gene TRBV19 combines with J gene TRBJ1-1, with a weak D call TRBD1 (6 bases). CDR3 size: 15 residues. The germline V gene has CDR1 LNHDA and CDR2 SQIVND (reference sequence). The ends were cut back, 5 bases at V and 3 bases at J, with 16 bases in the middle.

This clonotype has at least ten counts. The V call is TRBV28, the J call TRBJ2-4; D is uncertain. CDR1 is MDHEN, CDR2 SYDVKM, per germline. Trimming removed 5 bases from V and 8 bases from J, with 16 bases in between. The CDR3 is 14 amino acids. The CDR3 DNA follows: TGTGCCAGCAGTCACCGCCGGGTTGAGGACATTCAGTACTTC. Its translation is CASSHRRVEDIQYF.

In its sample, this clonotype was seen a few times. The V and J genes are TRBV7-2 and TRBJ2-3; TRBD2 is a possible D gene (6 bases). V lost 1 base and J 0 bases, leaving 11 bases between the germline ends. Germline CDR1 and CDR2: SGHTA and FQGNSA. This CDR3 spans 16 amino acids. Here the CDR3 DNA reads TGTGCCAGCAGCTTAGTTACGGAGGGTAGCACAGATACGCAGTATTTT. Amino acids: CASSLVTEGSTDTQYF.

In its sample, this clonotype was seen a few times. The chain is built from TRBV4-1 and TRBJ2-5; weak D call: TRBD2 (5 bases). V was shortened by 2 bases and J by 2 bases, with 12 bases between the two germline ends. The V gene's germline CDR1 is MGHRA and CDR2 YSYEKL. CDR3 length equals 15 residues. The CDR3 DNA follows: TGCGCCAGCAGCCAAAGACACACTAGGCAAGAGACCCAGTACTTC. Protein: CASSQRHTRQETQYF.

This clonotype was seen a handful of times. The rearrangement uses TRBV7-3 and TRBJ2-2; 8 bases fit TRBD1. The CDR3 length is 15 residues. Germline trimming cut 5 bases from V and 5 bases from J; bases unmatched to any gene: 7. The germline CDR1 and CDR2 sequences are SGHTA and FQGTGA. This chain's CDR3 is CASSQGAGQTGELFF. In DNA, the CDR3 is TGTGCCAGCAGCCAGGGGGCAGGGCAAACCGGGGAGCTGTTTTTT.

V usage is TRBV4-2 and J usage is TRBJ2-3, with unresolved D. The CDR3 runs 17 residues. V was clipped by 0 bases and J by 0 bases, with 13 bases between them. The V gene's germline CDR1 is LGHNA and CDR2 YNFKEQ. The CDR3, as DNA: TGTGCCAGCAGCCAAGATAGGCAGGTCTTGAGCACAGATACGCAGTATTTT. Its protein product is CASSQDRQVLSTDTQYF.

This clonotype came up many times. V usage is TRBV29-1 and J usage is TRBJ2-1; D is uncertain. Per the germline V gene, CDR1 is SQVTM and CDR2 is ANQGSEA. The CDR3 sequence is 13 residues long. V was cut by 2 bases and J by 8 bases, with 13 bases left in between. CDR3 sequence (DNA): TGCAGCGTTGAACACCCGCCCTGGGATGAGCAGTTCTTC. This codes for CSVEHPPWDEQFF.

CDR3 loop: CASSLGLAGVANTQYF. The CDR3 bases are TGTGCCAGCAGCTTGGGACTAGCGGGAGTTGCGAATACGCAGTATTTT. This chain links TRBV5-6 with TRBJ2-3, with TRBD2 identical over 12 bases. Germline V lookup: CDR1 SGHDT, CDR2 YYEEEE. The V segment lost 0 bases and the J segment 7 bases; nucleotides outside the gene matches: 6. CDR3 length: 16 amino acids.

This sequence joins TRBV29-1 and TRBJ2-5, with D tentatively TRBD2 (5 bases). Germline CDR1 SQVTM, CDR2 ANQGSEA. The CDR3 covers 12 residues. The V gene lost 6 bases and the J gene lost 2 bases, with 10 bases spanning the gap. The CDR3 here is CSVGRVQETQYF. The CDR3 DNA reads TGCAGCGTCGGGCGGGTGCAAGAGACCCAGTACTTC.

The chain combines TRBV7-9 with TRBJ2-5; 12 bases align to TRBD1. From germline, CDR1 is SEHNR and CDR2 FQNEAQ (reference sequence). The CDR3 is made up of 15 amino acids. V trimming: 5 bases; J trimming: 5 bases; junction bases outside the gene matches: 6. The CDR3 nucleotides are TGTGCCAGCAGCATGGCCGGGACAGGGGGCGAGACCCAGTACTTC. Translation gives CASSMAGTGGETQYF.

This clonotype showed up just a few times. J is TRBJ2-1 and V is TRBV7-2, with TRBD2 identical over 9 bases. Trimming cost V 7 bases and J 9 bases; bases outside gene matches: 10. Germline CDR1 SGHTA, CDR2 FQGNSA. The CDR3 loop spans 14 amino acids. The CDR3 is CASNSAGGPREQFF. CDR3 coding DNA: TGTGCCAGCAACTCGGCGGGGGGGCCTCGTGAGCAGTTCTTC.